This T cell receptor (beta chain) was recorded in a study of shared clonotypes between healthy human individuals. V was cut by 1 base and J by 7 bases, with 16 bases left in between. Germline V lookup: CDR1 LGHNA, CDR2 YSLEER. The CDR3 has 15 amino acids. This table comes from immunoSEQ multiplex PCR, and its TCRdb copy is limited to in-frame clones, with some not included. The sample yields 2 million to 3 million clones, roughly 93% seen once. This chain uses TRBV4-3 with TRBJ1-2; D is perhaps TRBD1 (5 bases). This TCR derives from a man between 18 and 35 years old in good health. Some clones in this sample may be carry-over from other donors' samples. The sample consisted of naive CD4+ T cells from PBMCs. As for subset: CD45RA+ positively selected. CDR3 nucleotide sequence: TGCGCCAGCAGCCAAGGAGTAGGGGCTGAGGGTGGCTACACCTTC. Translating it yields CASSQGVGAEGGYTF.